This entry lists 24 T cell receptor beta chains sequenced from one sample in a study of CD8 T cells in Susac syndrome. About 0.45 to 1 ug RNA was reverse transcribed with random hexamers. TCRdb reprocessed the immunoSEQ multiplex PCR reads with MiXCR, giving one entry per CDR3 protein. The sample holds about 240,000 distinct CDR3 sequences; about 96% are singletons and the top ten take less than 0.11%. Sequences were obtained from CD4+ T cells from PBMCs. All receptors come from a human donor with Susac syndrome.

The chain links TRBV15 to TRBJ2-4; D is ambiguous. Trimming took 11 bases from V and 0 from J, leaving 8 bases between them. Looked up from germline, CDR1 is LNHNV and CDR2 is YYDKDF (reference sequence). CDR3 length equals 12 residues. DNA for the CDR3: TGTGCCGCCGGAGCAGCCAAAAACATTCAGTACTTC. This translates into CAAGAAKNIQYF.

The CDR3 loop reads CSVDGGQPQETQYF. CDR3 coding DNA: TGCAGCGTTGACGGGGGGCAACCCCAAGAGACCCAGTACTTC. V usage is TRBV29-1 and J usage is TRBJ2-5; D is possibly TRBD2 (7 bases). V shed 3 bases and J shed 1 base, with 12 bases lying between them. CDR3 length equals 14 residues. The V gene's germline CDR1 is SQVTM and CDR2 ANQGSEA.

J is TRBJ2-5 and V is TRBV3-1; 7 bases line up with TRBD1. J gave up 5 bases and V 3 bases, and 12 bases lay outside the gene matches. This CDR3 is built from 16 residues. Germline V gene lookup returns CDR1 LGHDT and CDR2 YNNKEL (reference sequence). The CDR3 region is CASSQGERGRRETQYF. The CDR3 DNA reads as TGTGCCAGCAGCCAGGGGGAGAGGGGGCGAAGGGAGACCCAGTACTTC.

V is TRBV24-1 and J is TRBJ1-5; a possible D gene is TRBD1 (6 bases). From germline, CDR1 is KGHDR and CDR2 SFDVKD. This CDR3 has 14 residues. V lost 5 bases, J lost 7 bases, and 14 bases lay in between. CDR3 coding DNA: TGTGCCACCAGTGCAGGGGAGGATTGGCAGCCCCAGCATTTT. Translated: CATSAGEDWQPQHF.

CDR3 nucleotide sequence: TGCAGCGCCTCAAGGGGAGGTGGAGAGACCCAGTACTTC. It encodes CSASRGGGETQYF. This sequence joins TRBV29-1 and TRBJ2-5; tentatively, D is TRBD2 (6 bases). Germline V gives CDR1 SQVTM, CDR2 ANQGSEA. CDR3 length equals 13 residues. V gave up 7 bases and J gave up 4 bases, with 16 bases separating them.

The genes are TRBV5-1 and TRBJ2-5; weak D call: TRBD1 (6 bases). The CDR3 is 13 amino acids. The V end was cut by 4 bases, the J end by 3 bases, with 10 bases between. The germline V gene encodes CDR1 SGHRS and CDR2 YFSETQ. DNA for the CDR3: TGCGCCAGCAGCCGACACAGGGAAGAGACCCAGTACTTC. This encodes CASSRHREETQYF.

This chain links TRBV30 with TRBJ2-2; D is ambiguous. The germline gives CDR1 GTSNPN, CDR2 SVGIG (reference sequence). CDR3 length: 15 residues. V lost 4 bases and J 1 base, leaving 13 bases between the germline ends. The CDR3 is CAWKKRHLNTGELFF. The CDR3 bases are TGTGCCTGGAAAAAAAGGCACCTGAACACCGGGGAGCTGTTTTTT.

This CDR3 reads CATSGRHGTSNYGYTF. CDR3 bases: TGTGCCACCAGTGGTCGACACGGGACATCTAACTATGGCTACACCTTC. The V call is TRBV24-1, the J call TRBJ1-2, with D possibly being TRBD1 (6 bases). This CDR3 is built from 16 residues. V was shortened by 5 bases and J by 0 bases, with 15 bases between the two germline ends. The germline CDR1 and CDR2 sequences are KGHDR and SFDVKD.

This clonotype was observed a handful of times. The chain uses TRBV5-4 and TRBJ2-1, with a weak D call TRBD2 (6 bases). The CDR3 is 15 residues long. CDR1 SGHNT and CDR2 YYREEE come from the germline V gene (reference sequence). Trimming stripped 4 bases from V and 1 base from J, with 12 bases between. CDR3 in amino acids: CASSPGLGSYNEQFF. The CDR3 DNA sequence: TGTGCCAGCAGCCCGGGACTTGGTTCCTACAATGAGCAGTTCTTC.

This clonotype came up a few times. The CDR3 reads CASSQSGKLFF. In nucleotides, the CDR3 is TGTGCCAGCAGCCAGAGCGGAAAACTGTTTTTT. V usage is TRBV7-8 and J usage is TRBJ1-4; D remains ambiguous. Deletions cut 5 bases from V and 10 bases from J, with 8 bases between. This CDR3 region has 11 residues. Per the germline V gene, CDR1 is SGHVS and CDR2 is FQNEAQ.

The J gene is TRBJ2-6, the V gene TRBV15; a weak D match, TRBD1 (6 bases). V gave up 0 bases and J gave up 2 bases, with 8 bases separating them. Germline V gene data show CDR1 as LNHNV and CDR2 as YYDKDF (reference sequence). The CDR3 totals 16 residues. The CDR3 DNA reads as TGTGCCACCAGCAGAGACAGGGGCACTGGGGCCAACGTCCTGACTTTC. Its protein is CATSRDRGTGANVLTF.

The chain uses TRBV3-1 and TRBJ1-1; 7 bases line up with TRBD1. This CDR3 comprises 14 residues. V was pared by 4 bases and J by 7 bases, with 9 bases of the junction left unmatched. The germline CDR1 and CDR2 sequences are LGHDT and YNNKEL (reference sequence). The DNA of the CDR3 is TGTGCCAGCAGCCCTCATATGGACAGGATTGAAGCTTTCTTT. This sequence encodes CASSPHMDRIEAFF.

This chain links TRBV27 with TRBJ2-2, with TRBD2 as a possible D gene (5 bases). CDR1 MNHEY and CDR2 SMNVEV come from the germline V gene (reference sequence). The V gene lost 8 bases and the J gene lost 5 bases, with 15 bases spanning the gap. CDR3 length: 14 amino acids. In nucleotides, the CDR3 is TGTGCCAGCTCAAGACCCCCGGGGACCGGGGAGCTGTTTTTT. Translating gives CASSRPPGTGELFF.

The CDR3 region has the DNA TGCAGCGTTGAACATGGGGACAGCTATGGCTACACCTTC. It codes for CSVEHGDSYGYTF. The chain is built from TRBV29-1 and TRBJ1-2, with TRBD1 identical over 7 bases. This CDR3 is 13 amino acids long. Germline CDR1 SQVTM, CDR2 ANQGSEA. V shed 2 bases, J shed 4 bases, and the junction held 4 bases outside the gene matches.

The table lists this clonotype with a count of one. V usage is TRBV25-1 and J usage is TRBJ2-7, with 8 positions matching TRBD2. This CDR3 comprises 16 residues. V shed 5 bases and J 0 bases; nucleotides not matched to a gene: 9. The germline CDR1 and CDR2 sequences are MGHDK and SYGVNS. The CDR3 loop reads CASSRTRSGISYEQYF. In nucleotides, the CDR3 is TGTGCCAGCAGTAGGACCCGTAGCGGGATCTCCTACGAGCAGTACTTC.

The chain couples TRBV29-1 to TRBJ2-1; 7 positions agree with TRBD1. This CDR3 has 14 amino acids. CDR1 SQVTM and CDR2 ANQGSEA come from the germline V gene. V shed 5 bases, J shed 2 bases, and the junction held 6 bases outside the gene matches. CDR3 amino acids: CSVQTGTAYNEQFF. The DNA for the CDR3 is TGCAGCGTTCAGACCGGGACAGCCTACAATGAGCAGTTCTTC.

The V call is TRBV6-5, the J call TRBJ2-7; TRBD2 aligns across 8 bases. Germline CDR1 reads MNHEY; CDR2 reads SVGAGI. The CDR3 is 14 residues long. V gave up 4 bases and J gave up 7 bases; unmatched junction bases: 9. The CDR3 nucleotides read TGTGCCAGCAGTTTCCCGGGAGGGCCGAAAGAGCAGTACTTC. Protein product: CASSFPGGPKEQYF.

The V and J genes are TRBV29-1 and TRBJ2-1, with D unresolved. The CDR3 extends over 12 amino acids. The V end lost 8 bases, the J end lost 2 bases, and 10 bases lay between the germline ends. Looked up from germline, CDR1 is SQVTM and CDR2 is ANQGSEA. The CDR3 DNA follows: TGCAGCACTTCCCCCGCCTACAATGAGCAGTTCTTC. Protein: CSTSPAYNEQFF.

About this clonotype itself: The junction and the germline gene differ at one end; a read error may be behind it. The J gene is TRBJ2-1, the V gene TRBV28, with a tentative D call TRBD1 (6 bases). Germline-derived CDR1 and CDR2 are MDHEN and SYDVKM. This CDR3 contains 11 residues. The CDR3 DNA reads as TGTGCCAGCAGTACCCAGGGGCACCGGATCTTC. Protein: CASSTQGHRIF.

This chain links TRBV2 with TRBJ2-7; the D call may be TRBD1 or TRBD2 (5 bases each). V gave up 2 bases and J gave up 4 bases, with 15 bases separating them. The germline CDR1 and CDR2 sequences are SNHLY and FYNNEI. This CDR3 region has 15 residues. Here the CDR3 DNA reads TGTGCCAGCAGTGAACAGGTTCGGGGCCCATACGAGCAGTACTTC. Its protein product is CASSEQVRGPYEQYF. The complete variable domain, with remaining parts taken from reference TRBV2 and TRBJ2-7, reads EPEVTQTPSHQVTQMGQEVILRCVPISNHLYFYWYRQILGQKVEFLVSFYNNEISEKSEIFDDQFSVERPDGSNFTLKIRSTKLEDSAMYFCASSEQVRGPYEQYFGPGTRLTVT.

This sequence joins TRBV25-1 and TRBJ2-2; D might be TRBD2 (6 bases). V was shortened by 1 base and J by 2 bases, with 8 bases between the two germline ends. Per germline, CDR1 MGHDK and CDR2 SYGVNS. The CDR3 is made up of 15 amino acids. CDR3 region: CASSEFSGNTGELFF. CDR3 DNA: TGTGCCAGCAGTGAATTTAGCGGAAACACCGGGGAGCTGTTTTTT.

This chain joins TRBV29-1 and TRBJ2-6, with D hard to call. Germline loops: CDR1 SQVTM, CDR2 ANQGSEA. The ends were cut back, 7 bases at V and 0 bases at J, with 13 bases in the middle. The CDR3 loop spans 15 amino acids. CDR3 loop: CSAKEGYSGANVLTF. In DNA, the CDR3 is TGCAGCGCCAAAGAAGGCTACTCTGGGGCCAACGTCCTGACTTTC.

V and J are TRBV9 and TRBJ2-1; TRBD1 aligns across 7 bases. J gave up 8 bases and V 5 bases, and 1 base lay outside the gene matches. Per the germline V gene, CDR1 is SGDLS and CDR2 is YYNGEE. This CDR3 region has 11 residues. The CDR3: CASSRGHEQFF. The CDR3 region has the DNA TGTGCCAGCAGTAGGGGGCATGAGCAGTTCTTC. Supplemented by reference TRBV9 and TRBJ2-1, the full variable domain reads DSGVTQTPKHLITATGQRVTLRCSPRSGDLSVYWYQQSLDQGLQFLIQYYNGEERAKGNILERFSAQQFPDLHSELNLSSLELGDSALYFCASSRGHEQFFGPGTRLTVL.

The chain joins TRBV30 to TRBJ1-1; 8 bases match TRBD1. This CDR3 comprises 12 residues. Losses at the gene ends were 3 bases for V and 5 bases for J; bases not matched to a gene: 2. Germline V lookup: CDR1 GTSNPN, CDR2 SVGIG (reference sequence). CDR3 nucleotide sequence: TGTGCCTGGAGAAGACAGGGGACTGAAGCTTTCTTT. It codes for CAWRRQGTEAFF.